The entry below describes one T cell receptor beta chain. Investigators divided CD4+ cells into CD45RA+ naive and CD45RA-negative memory subsets. Clones were sequenced by immunoSEQ multiplex PCR, and TCRdb holds only the in-frame ones, with some missing. Of roughly 1,500,000 clones in the sample, under 99% were seen once. This record belongs to a study of shared clonotypes between healthy human individuals. This TCR was sampled from a man younger than 40 in good health. The sample comprised naive CD4+ T cells sorted from blood. The subset: CD45RA+ positively selected.

The DNA of the CDR3 is TGTGCCAGCCACAGGTTAGCCAAAAACATTCAGTACTTC. Translation gives CASHRLAKNIQYF. The chain couples TRBV5-6 to TRBJ2-4; D perhaps matches TRBD1 (5 bases). The CDR3 is 13 amino acids. The germline V gene encodes CDR1 SGHDT and CDR2 YYEEEE. Trimming took 7 bases from V and 0 from J, leaving 8 bases between them.